These T cell receptor beta chains were read from a single sample in a study of blood T cells in healthy people across ages. TCRdb analysed the 5' RACE reads with MiXCR anew, one entry per CDR3 protein. The sample includes some 1.4 million distinct CDR3 sequences, approximately 42% of them seen just once. Sample: blood. Receptor source: a woman under 30 in good health. Both conserved end residues are trimmed from each CDR3.

j_call,v_call,cdr3_aa
TRBJ1-5,TRBV10-3,AISVAGGNQPQH
TRBJ1-6,TRBV20-1,SARWGSSYNSPLH
TRBJ2-3,TRBV10-2,ASSDYWGRDYTDTQY
TRBJ2-5,TRBV10-3,AVSQTISQETQY
TRBJ2-7,TRBV3-1,ASSTGRGAYEQY
TRBJ2-3,TRBV20-1,SARTGTSGTSTDTQY
TRBJ1-4,TRBV20-1,SAREGAGGANEKLF
TRBJ2-7,TRBV20-1,SARGGVERPYEQY
TRBJ2-1,TRBV3-1,ASSQGSFTSGRVYNEQF
TRBJ2-7,TRBV27,ASSLSGDRAYEQY
TRBJ2-3,TRBV20-1,SATSSTDTQY
TRBJ2-3,TRBV2,ASKDFTDTQY
TRBJ2-1,TRBV3-1,ASSQGAVVQF
TRBJ1-2,TRBV3-1,ASSQSKIQSYGYT
TRBJ2-7,TRBV5-6,ASSEVVARVYEQY
TRBJ2-7,TRBV20-1,SASKTDYEQY
-,TRBV12-3/TRBV12-4,ASSWQSGASYEQY